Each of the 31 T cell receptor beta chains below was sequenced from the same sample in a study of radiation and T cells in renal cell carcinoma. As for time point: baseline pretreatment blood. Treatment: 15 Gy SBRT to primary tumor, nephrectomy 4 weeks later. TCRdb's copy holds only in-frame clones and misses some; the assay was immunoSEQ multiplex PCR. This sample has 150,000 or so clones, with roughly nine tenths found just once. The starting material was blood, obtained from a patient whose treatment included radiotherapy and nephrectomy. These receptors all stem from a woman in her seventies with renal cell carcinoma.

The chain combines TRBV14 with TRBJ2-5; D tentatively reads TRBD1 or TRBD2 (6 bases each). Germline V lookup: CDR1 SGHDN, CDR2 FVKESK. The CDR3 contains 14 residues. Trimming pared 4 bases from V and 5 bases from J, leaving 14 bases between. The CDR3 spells CASSPRRRGETQYF. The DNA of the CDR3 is TGTGCCAGCAGCCCGCGACGGAGGGGGGAGACCCAGTACTTC.

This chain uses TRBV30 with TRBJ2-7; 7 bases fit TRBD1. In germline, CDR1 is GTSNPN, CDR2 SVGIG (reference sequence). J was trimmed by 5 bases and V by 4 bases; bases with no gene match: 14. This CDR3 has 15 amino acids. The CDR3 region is CAWTPSRTGSDEQYF. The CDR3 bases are TGTGCCTGGACCCCCTCCAGGACAGGCTCAGACGAGCAGTACTTC. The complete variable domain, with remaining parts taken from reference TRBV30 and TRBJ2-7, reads SQTIHQWPATLVQPVGSPLSLECTVEGTSNPNLYWYRQAAGRGLQLLFYSVGIGQISSEVPQNLSASRPQDRQFILSSKKLLLSDSGFYLCAWTPSRTGSDEQYFGPGTRLTVT.

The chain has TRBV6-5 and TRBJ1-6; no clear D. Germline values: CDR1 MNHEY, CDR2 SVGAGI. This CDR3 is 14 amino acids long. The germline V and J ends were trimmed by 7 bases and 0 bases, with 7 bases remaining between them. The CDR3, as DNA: TGTGCCAGCAAGGGCGGCTCCTATAATTCACCCCTCCACTTT. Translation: CASKGGSYNSPLHF.

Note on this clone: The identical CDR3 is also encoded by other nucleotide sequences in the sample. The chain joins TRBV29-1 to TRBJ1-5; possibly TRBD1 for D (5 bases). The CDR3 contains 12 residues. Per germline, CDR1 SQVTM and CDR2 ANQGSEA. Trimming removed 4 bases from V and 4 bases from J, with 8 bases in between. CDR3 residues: CSVGGGNQPQHF. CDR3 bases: TGCAGCGTTGGGGGGGGGAATCAGCCCCAGCATTTT.

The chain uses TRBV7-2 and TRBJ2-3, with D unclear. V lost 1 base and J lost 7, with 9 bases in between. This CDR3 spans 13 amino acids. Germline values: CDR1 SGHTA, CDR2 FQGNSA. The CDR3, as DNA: TGTGCCAGCAGCTTAGGTGGCCTTAATACGCAGTATTTT. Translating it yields CASSLGGLNTQYF.

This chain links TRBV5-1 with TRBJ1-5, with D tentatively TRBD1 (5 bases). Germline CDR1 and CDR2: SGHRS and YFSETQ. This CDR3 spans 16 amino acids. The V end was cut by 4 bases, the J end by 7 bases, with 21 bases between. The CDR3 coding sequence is TGCGCCAGCAGCCTTGGCCTTGCGGGGGGGGACCAGCCCCAGCATTTT. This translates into CASSLGLAGGDQPQHF.

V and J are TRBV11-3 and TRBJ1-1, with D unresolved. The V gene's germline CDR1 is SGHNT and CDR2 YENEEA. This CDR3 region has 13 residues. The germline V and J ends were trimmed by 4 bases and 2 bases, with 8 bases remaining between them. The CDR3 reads CASSSIFNTEAFF. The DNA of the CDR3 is TGTGCCAGCAGCTCCATTTTTAACACTGAAGCTTTCTTT.

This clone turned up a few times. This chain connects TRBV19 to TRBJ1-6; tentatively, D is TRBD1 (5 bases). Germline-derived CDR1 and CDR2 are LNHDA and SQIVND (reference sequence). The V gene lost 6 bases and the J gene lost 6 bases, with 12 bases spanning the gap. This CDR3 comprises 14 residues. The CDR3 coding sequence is TGTGCCAGTAGGAGGGACGGGAGTAATTCACCCCTCCACTTT. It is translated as CASRRDGSNSPLHF.

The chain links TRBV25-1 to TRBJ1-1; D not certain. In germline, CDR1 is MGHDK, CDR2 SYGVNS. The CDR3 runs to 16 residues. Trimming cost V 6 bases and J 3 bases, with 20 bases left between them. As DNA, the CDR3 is TGTGCCAGCAGCGGCTGGCTCTCCCATGCGGACACTGAAGCTTTCTTT. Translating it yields CASSGWLSHADTEAFF.

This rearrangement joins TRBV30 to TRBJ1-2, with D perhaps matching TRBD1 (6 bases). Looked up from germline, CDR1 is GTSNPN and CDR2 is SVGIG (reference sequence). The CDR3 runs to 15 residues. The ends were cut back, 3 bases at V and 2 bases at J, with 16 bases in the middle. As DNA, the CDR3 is TGTGCCTGGAGAAGACCCGGGACACAGAACTATGGCTACACCTTC. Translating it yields CAWRRPGTQNYGYTF.

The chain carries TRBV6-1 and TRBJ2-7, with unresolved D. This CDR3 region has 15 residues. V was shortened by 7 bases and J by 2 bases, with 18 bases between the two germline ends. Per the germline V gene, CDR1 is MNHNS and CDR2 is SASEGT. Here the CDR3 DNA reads TGTGCCAGCACGGTTGGAAGGCAGGCTACCTACGAGCAGTACTTC. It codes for CASTVGRQATYEQYF.

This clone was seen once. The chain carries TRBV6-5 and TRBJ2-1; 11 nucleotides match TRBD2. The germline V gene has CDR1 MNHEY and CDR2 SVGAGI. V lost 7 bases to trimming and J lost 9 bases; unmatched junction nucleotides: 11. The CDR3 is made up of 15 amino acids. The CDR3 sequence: CASKLAGGRQVEQFF. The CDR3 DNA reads TGTGCCAGCAAATTAGCGGGGGGGCGTCAGGTTGAGCAGTTCTTC.

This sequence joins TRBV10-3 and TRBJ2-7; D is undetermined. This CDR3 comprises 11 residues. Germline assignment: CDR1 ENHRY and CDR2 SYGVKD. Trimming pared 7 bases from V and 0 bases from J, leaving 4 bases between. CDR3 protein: CAITSSYEQYF. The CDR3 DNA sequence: TGTGCCATCACCTCCTCCTACGAGCAGTACTTC.

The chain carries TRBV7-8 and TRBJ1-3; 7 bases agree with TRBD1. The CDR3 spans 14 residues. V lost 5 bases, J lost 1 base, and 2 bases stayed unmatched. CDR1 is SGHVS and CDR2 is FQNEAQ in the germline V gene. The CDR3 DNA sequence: TGTGCCAGCAGCCCAGGGGGTTCTGGAAACACCATATATTTT. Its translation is CASSPGGSGNTIYF.

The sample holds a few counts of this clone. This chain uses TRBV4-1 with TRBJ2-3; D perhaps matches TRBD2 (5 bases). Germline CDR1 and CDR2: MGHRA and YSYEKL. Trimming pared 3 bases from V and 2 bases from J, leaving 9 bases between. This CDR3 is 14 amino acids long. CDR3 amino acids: CASSHGGYTDTQYF. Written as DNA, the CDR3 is TGCGCCAGCAGCCACGGAGGTTACACAGATACGCAGTATTTT.

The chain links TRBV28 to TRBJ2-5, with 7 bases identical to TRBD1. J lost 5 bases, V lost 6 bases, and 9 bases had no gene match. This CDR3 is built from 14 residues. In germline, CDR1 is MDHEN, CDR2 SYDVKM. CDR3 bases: TGTGCCAGCAGCAAACAGGGGAGAAGGGAGACCCAGTACTTC. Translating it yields CASSKQGRRETQYF.

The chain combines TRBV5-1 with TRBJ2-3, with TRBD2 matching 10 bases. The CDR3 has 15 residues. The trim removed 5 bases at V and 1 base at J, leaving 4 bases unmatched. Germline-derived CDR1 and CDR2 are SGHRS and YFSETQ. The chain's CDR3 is CASSFSGGRTDTQYF. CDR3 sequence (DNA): TGCGCCAGCAGTTTTAGCGGGGGGCGCACAGATACGCAGTATTTT.

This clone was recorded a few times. The CDR3 is CASSHLRSTANTGELFF. The CDR3 nucleotides read TGCGCCAGCAGCCACCTGAGGTCAACTGCGAACACCGGGGAGCTGTTTTTT. The rearrangement uses TRBV4-1 and TRBJ2-2, with D hard to call. Between the trimmed V and J ends, which lost 3 bases and 0 bases, there was a span of 14 bases. Germline CDR1 MGHRA, CDR2 YSYEKL. This CDR3 has 17 amino acids.

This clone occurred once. The CDR3 sequence: CASSPARGADTQYF. CDR3 DNA: TGTGCCAGCTCACCGGCCAGGGGCGCAGATACGCAGTATTTT. The chain joins TRBV18 to TRBJ2-3; weak D call: TRBD1 (6 bases). Trimming stripped 3 bases from V and 4 bases from J, with 11 bases between. Germline V CDR1 and CDR2: KGHSH, LQKENI. CDR3 length equals 14 residues.

Written as DNA, the CDR3 is TGTGCCAGCAGCTCGGGGGACAGGGGACATAATTCACCCCTCCACTTT. Encoded protein: CASSSGDRGHNSPLHF. The V and J genes are TRBV9 and TRBJ1-6; TRBD1 aligns across 10 bases. The germline CDR1 and CDR2 sequences are SGDLS and YYNGEE. With V trimmed by 4 bases and J by 5 bases, 6 bases remained unmatched. The CDR3 loop spans 16 amino acids.

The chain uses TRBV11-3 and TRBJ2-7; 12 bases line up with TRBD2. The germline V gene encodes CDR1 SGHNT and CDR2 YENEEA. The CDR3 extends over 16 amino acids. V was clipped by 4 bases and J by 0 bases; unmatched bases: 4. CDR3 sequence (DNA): TGTGCCAGCAGCTACCTGACTAGCGGGGGCTCCTACGAGCAGTACTTC. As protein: CASSYLTSGGSYEQYF.

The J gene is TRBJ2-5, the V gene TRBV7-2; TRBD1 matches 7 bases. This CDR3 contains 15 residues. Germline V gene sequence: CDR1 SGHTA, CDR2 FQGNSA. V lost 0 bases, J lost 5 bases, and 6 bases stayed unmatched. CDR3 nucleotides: TGTGCCAGCAGCTTAGCGGGACAGTGGTATGAGACCCAGTACTTC. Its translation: CASSLAGQWYETQYF.

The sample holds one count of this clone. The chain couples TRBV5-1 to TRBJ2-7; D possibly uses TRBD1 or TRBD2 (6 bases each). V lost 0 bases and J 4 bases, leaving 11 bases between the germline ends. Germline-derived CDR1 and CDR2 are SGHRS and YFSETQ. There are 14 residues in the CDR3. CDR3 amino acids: CASSLVSGAYEQYF. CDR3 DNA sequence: TGCGCCAGCAGCTTGGTGTCGGGGGCTTACGAGCAGTACTTC.

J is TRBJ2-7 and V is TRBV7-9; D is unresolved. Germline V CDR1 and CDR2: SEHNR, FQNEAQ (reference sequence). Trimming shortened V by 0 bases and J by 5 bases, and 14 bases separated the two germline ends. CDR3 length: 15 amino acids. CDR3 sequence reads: CASSLARVVPNEQYF. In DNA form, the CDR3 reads TGTGCCAGCAGCTTAGCCCGGGTGGTTCCGAACGAGCAGTACTTC.

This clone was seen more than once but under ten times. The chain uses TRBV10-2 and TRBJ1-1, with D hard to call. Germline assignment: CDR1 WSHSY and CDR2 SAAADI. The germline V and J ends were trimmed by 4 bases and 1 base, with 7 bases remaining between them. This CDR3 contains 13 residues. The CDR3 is CASSVERNTEAFF. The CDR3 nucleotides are TGCGCCAGCAGTGTCGAGAGGAACACTGAAGCTTTCTTT.

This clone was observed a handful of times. The CDR3 is CARTSENTEAFF. As DNA, the CDR3 is TGTGCCAGGACTTCTGAGAACACTGAAGCTTTCTTT. V and J are TRBV30 and TRBJ1-1; D gene uncertain. Germline V gene sequence: CDR1 GTSNPN, CDR2 SVGIG (reference sequence). V lost 8 bases and J lost 1, with 11 bases in between. The CDR3 length is 12 residues.

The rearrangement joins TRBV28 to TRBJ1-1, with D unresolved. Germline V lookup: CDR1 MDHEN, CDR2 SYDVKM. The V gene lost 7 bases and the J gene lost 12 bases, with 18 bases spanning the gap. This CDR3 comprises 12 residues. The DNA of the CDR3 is TGTGCCAGCACCTACTTAACCTTCCAAACTTTCTTT. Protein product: CASTYLTFQTFF.

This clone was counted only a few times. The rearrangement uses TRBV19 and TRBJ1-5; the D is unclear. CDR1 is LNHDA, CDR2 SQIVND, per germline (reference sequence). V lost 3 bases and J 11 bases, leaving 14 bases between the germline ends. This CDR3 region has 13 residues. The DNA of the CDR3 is TGTGCCAGTAGTATCGGTTTCCACCAGGCCCAGCATTTT. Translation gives CASSIGFHQAQHF.

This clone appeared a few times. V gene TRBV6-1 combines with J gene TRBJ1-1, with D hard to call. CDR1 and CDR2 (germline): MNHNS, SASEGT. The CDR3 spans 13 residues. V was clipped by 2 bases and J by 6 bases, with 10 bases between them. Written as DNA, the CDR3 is TGTGCCAGCAGTGAATATGCGGGTTCTGAAGCTTTCTTT. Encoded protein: CASSEYAGSEAFF.

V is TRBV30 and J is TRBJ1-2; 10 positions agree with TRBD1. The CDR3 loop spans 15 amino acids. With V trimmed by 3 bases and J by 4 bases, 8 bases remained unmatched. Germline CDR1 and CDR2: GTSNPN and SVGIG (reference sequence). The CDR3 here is CAWRMIRTGGYGYTF. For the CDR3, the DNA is TGTGCCTGGAGGATGATCCGGACAGGGGGCTATGGCTACACCTTC.

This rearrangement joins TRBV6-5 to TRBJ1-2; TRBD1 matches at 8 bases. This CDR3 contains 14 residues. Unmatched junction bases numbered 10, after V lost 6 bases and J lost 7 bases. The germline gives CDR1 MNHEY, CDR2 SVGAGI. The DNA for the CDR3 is TGTGCCAGCAGGTCGGACAGGGTGAGCGGTGGCTACACCTTC. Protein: CASRSDRVSGGYTF.